Each of the 13 T cell receptor beta chains below was sequenced from the same sample in a study of regulatory T cells in long-lasting Graves disease. To make TCR beta libraries, researchers used iRepertoire HTBI primers and Arm-PCR of CDR3 regions. TCRdb used MiXCR to reprocess the multiplex PCR reads, holding one entry per CDR3 protein. The table includes about 240,000 distinct CDR3 sequences, roughly a fifth detected once. Time point reported: newly diagnosed GD, antithyroid drugs for less than 3 months. RNA from PBMCs was the source of the TCR library. This sample comprised peripheral blood mononuclear cells (PBMCs), obtained at new diagnosis, from a patient treated with antithyroid drugs. The origin of the receptors is a female donor with Graves disease.

This clonotype was recorded a few times. A much larger clonotype is one base distant, so this may be a read error. V and J are TRBV12-3 or TRBV12-4 and TRBJ2-5; D is undetermined. The V end lost 0 bases, the J end lost 9 bases, and 8 bases lay between the germline ends. The CDR3 length is 12 residues. The CDR3 here is CASSLAEFPQYF. The CDR3 DNA sequence: TGTGCCAGCAGTTTAGCTGAGTTCCCCCAGTACTTC.

This clonotype appeared many times. Here the CDR3 reads CSARLMSVGGYNEQFF. The CDR3 DNA follows: TGCAGTGCTAGGCTAATGTCGGTGGGCGGCTACAATGAGCAGTTCTTC. V and J are TRBV20-1 and TRBJ2-1; D is undetermined. Germline loops: CDR1 DFQATT, CDR2 SNEGSKA (reference sequence). Trimming removed 3 bases at V and 3 bases at J, with 18 bases between. CDR3 size: 16 residues.

This clonotype was detected a few times. The chain uses TRBV29-1 and TRBJ2-5, with D possibly TRBD2 on 6 matching bases. The CDR3 has 15 residues. Trimming removed 4 bases from V and 4 bases from J, with 19 bases in between. Germline lookup yields CDR1 SQVTM and CDR2 ANQGSEA. CDR3: CSVGGGTEGRETQYF. CDR3 coding DNA: TGCAGCGTTGGAGGAGGGACCGAGGGGAGAGAGACCCAGTACTTC.

The chain recombines TRBV19 with TRBJ1-1, with D perhaps TRBD1 (6 bases). Trimming took 1 base from V and 1 from J, leaving 10 bases between them. This CDR3 has 15 amino acids. Per germline, CDR1 LNHDA and CDR2 SQIVND (reference sequence). CDR3 residues: CASSIVGGWNTEAFF. In DNA, the CDR3 is TGTGCCAGTAGTATAGTGGGGGGCTGGAACACTGAAGCTTTCTTT.

This clonotype was picked up a small number of times. The rearrangement joins TRBV5-4 to TRBJ1-2; no firm D call. Trimming took off 4 bases at V and 5 bases at J, with 24 bases between the two ends. This CDR3 has 17 amino acids. The germline V gene encodes CDR1 SGHNT and CDR2 YYREEE (reference sequence). In DNA form, the CDR3 reads TGTGCCAGCAGCGTGGTGGGAAAGGTGTCGGCCCTTTATGGCTACACCTTC. Its protein product is CASSVVGKVSALYGYTF.

The chain couples TRBV27 to TRBJ2-3; a weak D match, TRBD2 (6 bases). The CDR3 is 11 amino acids. Germline V gene data show CDR1 as MNHEY and CDR2 as SMNVEV (reference sequence). Trimming shortened V by 5 bases and J by 9 bases, and 9 bases separated the two germline ends. This chain's CDR3 is CASSRGMTQYF. Here the CDR3 DNA reads TGTGCCAGCAGTCGGGGGATGACGCAGTATTTT.

This clonotype appeared many times. This chain connects TRBV30 to TRBJ2-5, with a possible D match to TRBD2 (6 bases). V lost 4 bases and J lost 4, with 13 bases in between. Germline CDR1 is GTSNPN and CDR2 is SVGIG (reference sequence). The CDR3 is 13 amino acids. The CDR3 sequence: CAWKGLRPETQYF. The CDR3, as DNA: TGTGCCTGGAAAGGACTACGCCCAGAGACCCAGTACTTC. The full variable domain, rest sourced from reference TRBV30 and TRBJ2-5, is SQTIHQWPATLVQPVGSPLSLECTVEGTSNPNLYWYRQAAGRGLQLLFYSVGIGQISSEVPQNLSASRPQDRQFILSSKKLLLSDSGFYLCAWKGLRPETQYFGPGTRLLVL.

The sample holds many counts of this clonotype. The chain has TRBV27 and TRBJ1-1; TRBD1 agrees at 7 bases. Per the germline V gene, CDR1 is MNHEY and CDR2 is SMNVEV (reference sequence). V lost 6 bases, J lost 6 bases, and 16 bases stayed unmatched. The CDR3 is made up of 16 amino acids. This CDR3 reads CASSRLRPQGVAEAFF. The CDR3, as DNA: TGTGCCAGCAGCCGACTACGACCTCAGGGGGTGGCTGAAGCTTTCTTT.

This sequence joins TRBV2 and TRBJ2-3; D is uncertain. V lost 9 bases and J lost 2, with 12 bases in between. CDR1 and CDR2 from the germline V gene are SNHLY and FYNNEI. This CDR3 contains 13 residues. Here the CDR3 DNA reads TGTGCCAGTTGTGGCCTACTCACAGATACGCAGTATTTT. This encodes CASCGLLTDTQYF.

This clonotype was detected ten times or more. The rearrangement joins TRBV29-1 to TRBJ1-1, with D perhaps TRBD1 (6 bases). V was shortened by 7 bases and J by 4 bases, with 10 bases between the two germline ends. The V gene's germline CDR1 is SQVTM and CDR2 ANQGSEA. This CDR3 is built from 11 residues. The CDR3 region is CSAQDSTEAFF. Here the CDR3 DNA reads TGCAGCGCACAGGACAGCACTGAAGCTTTCTTT. Full variable domain (rest looked up from reference TRBV29-1 and TRBJ1-1): SAVISQKPSRDICQRGTSLTIQCQVDSQVTMMFWYRQQPGQSLTLIATANQGSEATYESGFVIDKFPISRPNLTFSTLTVSNMSPEDSSIYLCSAQDSTEAFFGQGTRLTVV.

In this sample, this clonotype turned up many times. The V gene is TRBV13, the J gene TRBJ2-7; D perhaps matches TRBD2 (6 bases). V lost 5 bases and J 0 bases, leaving 14 bases between the germline ends. CDR3 length: 15 residues. The V gene's germline CDR1 is PRHDT and CDR2 FYEKMQ (reference sequence). CDR3 sequence reads: CASSPGDRSSYEQYF. In nucleotides, the CDR3 is TGTGCCAGCAGCCCGGGGGACCGAAGCTCCTACGAGCAGTACTTC.

This clonotype was detected a few times. This chain uses TRBV19 with TRBJ1-2; D unclear. Germline CDR1 LNHDA, CDR2 SQIVND (reference sequence). V was cut by 4 bases and J by 2 bases, with 8 bases left in between. The CDR3 is 13 residues long. CDR3 protein: CASSTTQNYGYTF. The DNA for the CDR3 is TGTGCCAGTAGTACCACTCAGAACTATGGCTACACCTTC.

This clonotype has at least ten counts. The rearrangement links TRBV5-1 to TRBJ1-2; D is unresolved. The length of the CDR3 is 13 residues. Trimming shortened V by 0 bases and J by 4 bases, and 7 bases separated the two germline ends. Germline CDR1 and CDR2: SGHRS and YFSETQ. Written as DNA, the CDR3 is TGCGCCAGCAGCTTGGACAGATTCTATGGCTACACCTTC. Its translation: CASSLDRFYGYTF.